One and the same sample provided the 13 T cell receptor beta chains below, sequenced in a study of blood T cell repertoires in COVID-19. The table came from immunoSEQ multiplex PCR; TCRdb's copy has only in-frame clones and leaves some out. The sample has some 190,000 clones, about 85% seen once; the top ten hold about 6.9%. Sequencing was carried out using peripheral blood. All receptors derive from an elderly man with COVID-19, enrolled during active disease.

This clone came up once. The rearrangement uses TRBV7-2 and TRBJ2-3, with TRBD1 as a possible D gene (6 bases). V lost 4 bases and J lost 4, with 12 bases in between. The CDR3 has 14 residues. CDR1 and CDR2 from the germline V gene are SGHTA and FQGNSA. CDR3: CASSSRAGADTQYF. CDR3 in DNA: TGTGCCAGCAGCTCTAGGGCAGGGGCAGATACGCAGTATTTT.

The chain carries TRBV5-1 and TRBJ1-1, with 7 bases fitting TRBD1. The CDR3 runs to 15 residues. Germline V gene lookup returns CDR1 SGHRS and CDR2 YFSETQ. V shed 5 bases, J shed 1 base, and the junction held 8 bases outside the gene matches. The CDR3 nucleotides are TGCGCCAGCAGACCGACGGGACAGTCGAACACTGAAGCTTTCTTT. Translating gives CASRPTGQSNTEAFF.

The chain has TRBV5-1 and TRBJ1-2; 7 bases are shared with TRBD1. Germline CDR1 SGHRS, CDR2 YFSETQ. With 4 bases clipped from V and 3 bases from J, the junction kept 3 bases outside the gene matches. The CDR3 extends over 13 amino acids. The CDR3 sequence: CASSIGQDYGYTF. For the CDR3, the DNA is TGCGCCAGCAGCATAGGACAGGACTATGGCTACACCTTC.

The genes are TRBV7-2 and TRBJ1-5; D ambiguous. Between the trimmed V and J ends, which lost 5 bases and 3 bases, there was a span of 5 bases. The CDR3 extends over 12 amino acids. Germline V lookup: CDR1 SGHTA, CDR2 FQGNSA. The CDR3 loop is CASSPYNQPQHF. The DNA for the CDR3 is TGTGCCAGCAGCCCCTACAATCAGCCCCAGCATTTT. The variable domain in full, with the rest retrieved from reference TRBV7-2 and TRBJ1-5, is GAGVSQSPSNKVTEKGKDVELRCDPISGHTALYWYRQSLGQGLEFLIYFQGNSAPDKSGLPSDRFSAERTGGSVSTLTIQRTQQEDSAVYLCASSPYNQPQHFGDGTRLSIL.

CDR3 region: CAISESKVRVAGNQPQHF. The DNA for the CDR3 is TGTGCCATCAGTGAGTCGAAGGTTCGGGTTGCGGGCAATCAGCCCCAGCATTTT. The V and J genes are TRBV10-3 and TRBJ1-5; D remains ambiguous. This CDR3 has 18 residues. From germline, CDR1 is ENHRY and CDR2 SYGVKD. V dropped 0 bases and J dropped 2 bases, with 17 bases sitting between them.

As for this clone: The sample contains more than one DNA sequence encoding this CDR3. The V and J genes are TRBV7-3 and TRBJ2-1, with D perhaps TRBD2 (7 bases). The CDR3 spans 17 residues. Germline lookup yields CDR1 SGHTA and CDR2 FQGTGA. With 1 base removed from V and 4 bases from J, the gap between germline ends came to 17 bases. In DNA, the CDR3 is TGTGCCAGCAGCTTAATGGGTCGGGGGGCTATTTACAATGAGCAGTTCTTC. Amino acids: CASSLMGRGAIYNEQFF.

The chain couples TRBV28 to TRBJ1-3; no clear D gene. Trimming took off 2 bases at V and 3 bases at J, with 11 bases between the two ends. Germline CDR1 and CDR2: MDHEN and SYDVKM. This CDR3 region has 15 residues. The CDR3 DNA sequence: TGTGCCAGCAGTTTAGATACCCAGAATGGAAACACCATATATTTT. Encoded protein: CASSLDTQNGNTIYF.

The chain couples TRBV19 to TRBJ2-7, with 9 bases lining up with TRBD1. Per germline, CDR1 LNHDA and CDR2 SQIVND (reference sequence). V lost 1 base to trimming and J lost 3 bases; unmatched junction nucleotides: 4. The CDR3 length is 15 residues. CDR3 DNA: TGTGCCAGTAGTATAGGGGGGACAGGGATCTACGAGCAGTACTTC. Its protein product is CASSIGGTGIYEQYF.

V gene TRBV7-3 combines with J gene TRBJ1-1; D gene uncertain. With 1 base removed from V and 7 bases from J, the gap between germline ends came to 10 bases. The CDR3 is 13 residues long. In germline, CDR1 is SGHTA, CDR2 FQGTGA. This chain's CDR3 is CASSLNSVDEAFF. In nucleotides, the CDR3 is TGTGCCAGCAGCTTAAATTCGGTCGATGAAGCTTTCTTT.

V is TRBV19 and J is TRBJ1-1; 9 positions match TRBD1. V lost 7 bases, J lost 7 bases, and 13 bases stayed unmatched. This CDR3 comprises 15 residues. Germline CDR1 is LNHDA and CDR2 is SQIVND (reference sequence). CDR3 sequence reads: CASTNRGTGRIEAFF. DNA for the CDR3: TGTGCCAGTACCAATAGGGGGACAGGGAGGATTGAAGCTTTCTTT.

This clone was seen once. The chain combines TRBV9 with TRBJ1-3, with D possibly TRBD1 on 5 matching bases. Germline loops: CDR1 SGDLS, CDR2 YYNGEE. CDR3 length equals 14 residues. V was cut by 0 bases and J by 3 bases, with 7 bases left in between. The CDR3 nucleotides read TGTGCCAGCAGCGTAGGCAGGGATGGAAACACCATATATTTT. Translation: CASSVGRDGNTIYF.

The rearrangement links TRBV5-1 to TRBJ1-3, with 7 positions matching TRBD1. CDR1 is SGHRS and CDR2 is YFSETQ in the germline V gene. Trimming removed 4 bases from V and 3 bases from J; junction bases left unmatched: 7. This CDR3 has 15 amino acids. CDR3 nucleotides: TGCGCCAGCAGCCAGACGACAGGGAATGGAAACACCATATATTTT. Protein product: CASSQTTGNGNTIYF.

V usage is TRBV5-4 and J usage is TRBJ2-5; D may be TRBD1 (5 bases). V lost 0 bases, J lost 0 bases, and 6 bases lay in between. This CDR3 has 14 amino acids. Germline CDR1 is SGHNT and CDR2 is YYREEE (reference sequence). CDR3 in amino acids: CASSLDRYQETQYF. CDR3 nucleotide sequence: TGTGCCAGCAGCTTGGACAGGTACCAAGAGACCCAGTACTTC.